The 23 T cell receptor beta chains presented below share a single source sample, sequenced in a study of shared clonotypes between healthy human individuals. CD45RO-negative, CCR7-selected cells formed the naive CD8 fraction, which excluded terminally differentiated effector memory CD45RA+ cells. Here immunoSEQ multiplex PCR was the method, and the copy in TCRdb shows in-frame clones only, minus some. The table lists about 2.2 million clones, 93% of them singletons. Sequenced: naive CD8+ T cells from PBMCs. The receptors derive from a man younger than 35 in good health. Some clones in this sample may be carry-over from other donors' samples.

The CDR3 sequence: CASSLTAGARTHEQYF. CDR3 nucleotides: TGTGCCAGCAGCTTGACAGCGGGAGCGAGGACCCACGAGCAGTACTTC. The chain joins TRBV7-6 to TRBJ2-7, with 8 positions matching TRBD2. Germline CDR1 is SGHVS and CDR2 is FNYEAQ. V lost 3 bases and J lost 5; bases outside the gene matches: 12. CDR3 size: 16 residues.

In the case of this clone: The sample carries other DNA sequences with the same CDR3. This chain uses TRBV29-1 with TRBJ1-2; TRBD1 agrees at 7 bases. V was pared by 4 bases and J by 3 bases, with 2 bases of the junction left unmatched. The CDR3 has 12 amino acids. Per the germline V gene, CDR1 is SQVTM and CDR2 is ANQGSEA. The CDR3 region is CSVVGTDYGYTF. CDR3 nucleotides: TGCAGCGTTGTAGGGACAGACTATGGCTACACCTTC.

The chain is built from TRBV5-6 and TRBJ1-4; D is unclear. Germline V lookup: CDR1 SGHDT, CDR2 YYEEEE. The CDR3 covers 15 residues. V was pared by 4 bases and J by 0 bases, with 10 bases between. DNA for the CDR3: TGTGCCAGCAGCGAGGACTCTGCAACTAATGAAAAACTGTTTTTT. This gives the protein CASSEDSATNEKLFF.

V usage is TRBV19 and J usage is TRBJ1-5; TRBD1 matches at 8 bases. CDR3 size: 13 residues. Losses at the gene ends were 7 bases for V and 4 bases for J; bases not matched to a gene: 3. Germline V lookup: CDR1 LNHDA, CDR2 SQIVND (reference sequence). The CDR3 loop is CASIGQGNQPQHF. CDR3 nucleotide sequence: TGTGCCAGTATTGGACAGGGAAATCAGCCCCAGCATTTT.

The rearrangement uses TRBV2 and TRBJ1-2; unclear D gene. The CDR3 totals 12 residues. Germline-derived CDR1 and CDR2 are SNHLY and FYNNEI. V lost 4 bases to trimming and J lost 5 bases, with 8 bases between them. DNA of the CDR3: TGTGCCAGCAGTGTGGAGGTTTATGGCTACACCTTC. Protein product: CASSVEVYGYTF.

The chain uses TRBV18 and TRBJ2-1, with D possibly TRBD1 on 6 matching bases. CDR3 length: 15 amino acids. Germline values: CDR1 KGHSH, CDR2 LQKENI. V was cut by 0 bases and J by 6 bases, with 12 bases left in between. The CDR3 protein is CASSPPGQSFNEQFF. CDR3 sequence (DNA): TGTGCCAGCTCACCACCGGGACAAAGCTTCAATGAGCAGTTCTTC.

The chain is built from TRBV9 and TRBJ2-7; TRBD1 or TRBD2 may be the D gene (5 bases each). The V gene lost 3 bases and the J gene lost 6 bases, with 19 bases spanning the gap. CDR3 length equals 15 residues. Germline CDR1 and CDR2: SGDLS and YYNGEE. The CDR3 DNA sequence: TGTGCCAGCAGCGCGGCCGGGACGACGGTAGGCGAGCAGTACTTC. Translation: CASSAAGTTVGEQYF.

The chain employs TRBV7-9 and TRBJ2-1, with TRBD2 matching over 12 bases. Looked up from germline, CDR1 is SEHNR and CDR2 is FQNEAQ (reference sequence). Losses at the gene ends were 5 bases for V and 9 bases for J; bases not matched to a gene: 5. The CDR3 totals 14 residues. CDR3 DNA sequence: TGTGCCAGCAGCCGGACTAGCGGGATCACTGAGCAGTTCTTC. Encoded protein: CASSRTSGITEQFF. The full variable domain, rest sourced from reference TRBV7-9 and TRBJ2-1, is DTGVSQNPRHKITKRGQNVTFRCDPISEHNRLYWYRQTLGQGPEFLTYFQNEAQLEKSRLLSDRFSAERPKGSFSTLEIQRTEQGDSAMYLCASSRTSGITEQFFGPGTRLTVL.

This clone was counted once. The chain employs TRBV19 and TRBJ2-7; a possible D gene is TRBD2 (6 bases). The V gene's germline CDR1 is LNHDA and CDR2 SQIVND (reference sequence). V was shortened by 6 bases and J by 3 bases, with 12 bases between the two germline ends. The CDR3 totals 13 residues. As DNA, the CDR3 is TGTGCCAGTAGGGGTATCGGGAGCTACGAGCAGTACTTC. Residues: CASRGIGSYEQYF.

The table lists this clone with a count of one. The chain has TRBV9 and TRBJ2-3; 9 bases align to TRBD2. This CDR3 contains 15 residues. In germline, CDR1 is SGDLS, CDR2 YYNGEE. Trimming at V came to 5 bases and at J to 4 bases, leaving 8 bases not matched to a gene. The CDR3 nucleotides are TGTGCCAGCAGTTTTAGCGGGAGTGGCTCAGATACGCAGTATTTT. This sequence encodes CASSFSGSGSDTQYF.

V gene TRBV6-5 combines with J gene TRBJ1-3; possible D gene TRBD1, 6 bases. The CDR3 contains 14 residues. V lost 6 bases, J lost 0 bases, and 9 bases lay in between. Looked up from germline, CDR1 is MNHEY and CDR2 is SVGAGI. CDR3 bases: TGTGCCAGCAGAGTCAGGGGCTCTGGAAACACCATATATTTT. As protein: CASRVRGSGNTIYF.

V and J are TRBV11-1 and TRBJ2-1; no clear D. Germline lookup yields CDR1 SGHAT and CDR2 FQDESV (reference sequence). Trimming cost V 4 bases and J 1 base, with 11 bases left between them. The CDR3 extends over 15 amino acids. The CDR3 bases are TGTGCCAGCAGCTCGACTTTGGGTTCCTACAATGAGCAGTTCTTC. This gives the protein CASSSTLGSYNEQFF.

The J gene is TRBJ2-5, the V gene TRBV5-6; TRBD1 matches at 8 bases. This CDR3 is built from 15 residues. The V gene end was trimmed by 0 bases and the J gene end by 4 bases; junction bases not matched to a gene: 5. CDR1 is SGHDT, CDR2 YYEEEE, per germline. CDR3 loop: CASSLGQGPGETQYF. CDR3 sequence (DNA): TGTGCCAGCAGCTTGGGACAGGGGCCCGGAGAGACCCAGTACTTC.

This clone was detected only once. This chain joins TRBV5-1 and TRBJ2-1; 8 positions match TRBD2. The CDR3 has 18 amino acids. The V gene's germline CDR1 is SGHRS and CDR2 YFSETQ. Germline trimming cut 1 base from V and 0 bases from J; bases unmatched to any gene: 9. CDR3 nucleotides: TGCGCCAGCAGCTTGTGGGCTAGCGGGTACAGCTCCTACAATGAGCAGTTCTTC. This translates into CASSLWASGYSSYNEQFF.

Remarks on this clone: This CDR3 is also generated by other DNA sequences in the sample. V usage is TRBV28 and J usage is TRBJ1-1, with D uncertain. Germline-derived CDR1 and CDR2 are MDHEN and SYDVKM. V was trimmed by 2 bases and J by 1 base, leaving 5 bases between them. CDR3 size: 13 residues. CDR3: CASSLARNTEAFF. CDR3 DNA: TGTGCCAGCAGTTTAGCAAGGAACACTGAAGCTTTCTTT.

This chain connects TRBV11-3 to TRBJ2-7; TRBD2 agrees at 11 bases. The V segment lost 8 bases and the J segment 5 bases; nucleotides outside the gene matches: 8. CDR3 size: 14 residues. The germline CDR1 and CDR2 sequences are SGHNT and YENEEA. CDR3 sequence (DNA): TGTGCCAGCTATAAGCGACTAGCGGGGCACGAGCAGTACTTC. It is translated as CASYKRLAGHEQYF.

The chain combines TRBV6-4 with TRBJ2-7; 10 bases map to TRBD2. With 6 bases clipped from V and 0 bases from J, the junction kept 2 bases outside the gene matches. CDR3 length: 14 amino acids. CDR1 and CDR2 (germline): MRHNA, SNTAGT. The CDR3, as DNA: TGTGCCAGCAGAGCTAGCGGGAGCTCCTACGAGCAGTACTTC. Its protein product is CASRASGSSYEQYF.

The chain carries TRBV19 and TRBJ1-4; D is ambiguous. The germline CDR1 and CDR2 sequences are LNHDA and SQIVND (reference sequence). This CDR3 has 18 residues. V was pared by 3 bases and J by 8 bases, with 25 bases between. This CDR3 reads CASSISSVAVLEMEKLFF. CDR3 coding DNA: TGTGCCAGTAGTATCAGTAGTGTCGCGGTCCTCGAAATGGAAAAACTGTTTTTT.

V usage is TRBV29-1 and J usage is TRBJ2-1, with D uncertain. Trimming left V 7 bases short and J 7 bases short, with 17 bases between. Germline CDR1 reads SQVTM; CDR2 reads ANQGSEA. There are 13 residues in the CDR3. CDR3 bases: TGCAGCGCCCAGATAAGGAACGCAAATGAGCAGTTCTTC. Protein sequence: CSAQIRNANEQFF.

The chain uses TRBV11-2 and TRBJ2-3; perhaps TRBD2 as D (7 bases). Germline V gene lookup returns CDR1 SGHAT and CDR2 FQNNGV. The CDR3 contains 17 residues. V lost 2 bases to trimming and J lost 2 bases, with 17 bases between them. The CDR3 sequence: CASSLYRGGGFTDTQYF. As DNA, the CDR3 is TGTGCCAGCAGCTTATATCGGGGAGGGGGTTTCACAGATACGCAGTATTTT.

V gene TRBV15 combines with J gene TRBJ2-1; 8 bases line up with TRBD2. Unmatched junction bases numbered 14, after V lost 8 bases and J lost 8 bases. CDR1 is LNHNV and CDR2 is YYDKDF in the germline V gene (reference sequence). CDR3 size: 15 residues. The CDR3 nucleotides read TGTGCCACCGGTTACGGGGGGGAAGGGCCCCATGAGCAGTTCTTC. This gives the protein CATGYGGEGPHEQFF.

V usage is TRBV4-1 and J usage is TRBJ2-1; D is perhaps TRBD1 or TRBD2 (5 bases each). The germline V and J ends were trimmed by 6 bases and 5 bases, with 17 bases remaining between them. This CDR3 region has 15 residues. The germline gives CDR1 MGHRA, CDR2 YSYEKL. The CDR3 nucleotides read TGCGCCAGCAGGCGCCGGGACGAAGGTCACAATGAGCAGTTCTTC. Amino acids: CASRRRDEGHNEQFF.

The V and J genes are TRBV9 and TRBJ2-1, with unresolved D. The CDR3 is 15 residues long. Germline CDR1 and CDR2: SGDLS and YYNGEE. V lost 4 bases and J 5 bases, leaving 16 bases between the germline ends. The CDR3 nucleotides read TGTGCCAGCAGCCCCGGGTTCTCTCGGAACAATGAGCAGTTCTTC. Protein product: CASSPGFSRNNEQFF.